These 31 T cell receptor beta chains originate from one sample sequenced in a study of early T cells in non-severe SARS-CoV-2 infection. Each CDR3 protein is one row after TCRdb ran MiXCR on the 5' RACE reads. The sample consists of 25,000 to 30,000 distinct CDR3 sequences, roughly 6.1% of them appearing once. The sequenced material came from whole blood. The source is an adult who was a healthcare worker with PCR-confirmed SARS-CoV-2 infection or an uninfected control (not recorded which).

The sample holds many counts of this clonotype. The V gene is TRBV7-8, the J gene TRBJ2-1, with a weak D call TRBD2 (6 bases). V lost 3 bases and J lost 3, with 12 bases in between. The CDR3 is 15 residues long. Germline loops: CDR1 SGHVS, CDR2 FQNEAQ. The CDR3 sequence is CASSLEGLDYNEQFF. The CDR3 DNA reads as TGTGCCAGCAGCTTGGAGGGACTGGACTACAATGAGCAGTTCTTC.

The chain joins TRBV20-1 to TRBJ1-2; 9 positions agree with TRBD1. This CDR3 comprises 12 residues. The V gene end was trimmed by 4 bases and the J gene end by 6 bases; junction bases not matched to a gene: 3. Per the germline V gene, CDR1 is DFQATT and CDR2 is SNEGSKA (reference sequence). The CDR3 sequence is CSAIDRGDGYTF. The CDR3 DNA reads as TGCAGTGCTATAGACAGGGGGGATGGCTACACCTTC.

CDR3 protein: CASSLQWETQYF. CDR3 nucleotides: TGTGCCAGCAGCTTACAGTGGGAGACCCAGTACTTC. J is TRBJ2-5 and V is TRBV7-6; D is unclear. This CDR3 is 12 amino acids long. V gave up 2 bases and J gave up 5 bases, with 6 bases separating them. Germline V lookup: CDR1 SGHVS, CDR2 FNYEAQ.

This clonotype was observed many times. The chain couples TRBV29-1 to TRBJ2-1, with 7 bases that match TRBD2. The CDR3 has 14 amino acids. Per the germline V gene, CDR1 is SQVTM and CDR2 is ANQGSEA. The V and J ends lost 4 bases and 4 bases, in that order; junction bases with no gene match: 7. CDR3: CSVARLARYNEQFF. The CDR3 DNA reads TGCAGCGTTGCCCGACTAGCCCGATACAATGAGCAGTTCTTC.

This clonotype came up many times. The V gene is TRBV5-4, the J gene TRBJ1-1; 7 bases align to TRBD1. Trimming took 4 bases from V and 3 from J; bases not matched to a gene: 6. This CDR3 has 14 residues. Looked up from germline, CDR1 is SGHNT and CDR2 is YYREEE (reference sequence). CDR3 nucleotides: TGTGCCAGCAGCAGCCAGGGGGACTACACTGAAGCTTTCTTT. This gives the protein CASSSQGDYTEAFF.

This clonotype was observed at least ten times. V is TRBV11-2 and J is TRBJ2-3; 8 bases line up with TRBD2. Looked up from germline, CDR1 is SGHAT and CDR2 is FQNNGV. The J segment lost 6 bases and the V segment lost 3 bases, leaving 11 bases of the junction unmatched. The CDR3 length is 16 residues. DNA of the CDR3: TGTGCCAGCAGCTTCATCCGGGAGGGCCTCCCGGATACGCAGTATTTT. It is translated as CASSFIREGLPDTQYF.

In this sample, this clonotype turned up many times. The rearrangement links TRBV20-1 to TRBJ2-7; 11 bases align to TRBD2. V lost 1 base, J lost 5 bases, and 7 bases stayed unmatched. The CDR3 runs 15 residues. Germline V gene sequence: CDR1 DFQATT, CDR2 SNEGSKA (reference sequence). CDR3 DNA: TGCAGTGCTAGAGGTCTACTAGCGGGAGAAAACGAGCAGTACTTC. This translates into CSARGLLAGENEQYF.

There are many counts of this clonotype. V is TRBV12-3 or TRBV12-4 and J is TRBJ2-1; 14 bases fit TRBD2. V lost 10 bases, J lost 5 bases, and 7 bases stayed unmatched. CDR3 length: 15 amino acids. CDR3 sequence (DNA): TGTGCCACCCGGACTAGCGGGGGGAGGGACAATGAGCAGTTCTTC. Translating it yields CATRTSGGRDNEQFF.

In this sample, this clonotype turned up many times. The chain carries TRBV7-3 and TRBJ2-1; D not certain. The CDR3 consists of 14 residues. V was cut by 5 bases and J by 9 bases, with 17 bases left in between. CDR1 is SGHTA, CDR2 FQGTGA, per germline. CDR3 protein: CASSIDQLYGEQFF. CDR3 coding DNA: TGTGCCAGCAGCATCGACCAATTATACGGTGAGCAGTTCTTC. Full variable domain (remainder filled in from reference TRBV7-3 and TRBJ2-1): GAGVSQTPSNKVTEKGKYVELRCDPISGHTALYWYRQSLGQGPEFLIYFQGTGAADDSGLPNDRFFAVRPEGSVSTLKIQRTERGDSAVYLCASSIDQLYGEQFFGPGTRLTVL.

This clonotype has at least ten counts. CDR3 loop: CASSVLAGDTDTQYF. In DNA, the CDR3 is TGTGCCAGCAGCGTTCTAGCGGGGGACACAGATACGCAGTATTTT. The J gene is TRBJ2-3, the V gene TRBV7-3; 10 bases fit TRBD2. The CDR3 is 15 amino acids. The trim removed 5 bases at V and 2 bases at J, leaving 4 bases unmatched. Per the germline V gene, CDR1 is SGHTA and CDR2 is FQGTGA.

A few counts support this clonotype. The CDR3 DNA reads as TGTGCCAGCAGCCCGCAAGTAGGGCCGGAGTACTTC. It yields the protein CASSPQVGPEYF. The chain has TRBV7-8 and TRBJ2-7; unclear D gene. The CDR3 has 12 residues. The germline gives CDR1 SGHVS, CDR2 FQNEAQ. V lost 5 bases and J lost 11, with 16 bases in between.

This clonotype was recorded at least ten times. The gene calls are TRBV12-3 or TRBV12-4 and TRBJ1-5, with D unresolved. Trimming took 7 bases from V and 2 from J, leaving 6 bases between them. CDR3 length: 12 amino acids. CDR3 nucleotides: TGTGCCAGCAAAGGAGGCAATCAGCCCCAGCATTTT. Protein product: CASKGGNQPQHF.

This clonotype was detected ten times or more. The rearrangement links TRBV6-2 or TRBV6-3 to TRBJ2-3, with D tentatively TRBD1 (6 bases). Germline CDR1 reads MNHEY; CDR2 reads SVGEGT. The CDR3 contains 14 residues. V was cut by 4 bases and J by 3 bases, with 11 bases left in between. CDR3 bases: TGTGCCAGCAGTTCAAGCAGGGGAACAGATACGCAGTATTTT. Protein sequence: CASSSSRGTDTQYF.

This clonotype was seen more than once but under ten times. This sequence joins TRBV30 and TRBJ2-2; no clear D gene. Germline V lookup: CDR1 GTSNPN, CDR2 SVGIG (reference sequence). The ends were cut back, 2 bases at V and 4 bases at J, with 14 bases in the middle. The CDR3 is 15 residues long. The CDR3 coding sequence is TGTGCCTGGAGTAATCCAGGACCTTTCACCGGGGAGCTGTTTTTT. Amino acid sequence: CAWSNPGPFTGELFF.

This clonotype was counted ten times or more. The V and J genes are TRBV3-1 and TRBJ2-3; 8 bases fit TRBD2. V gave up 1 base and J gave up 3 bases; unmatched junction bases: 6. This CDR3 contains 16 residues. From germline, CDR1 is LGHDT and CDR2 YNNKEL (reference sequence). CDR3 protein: CASSQVFGGATDTQYF. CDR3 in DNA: TGTGCCAGCAGCCAAGTTTTCGGGGGGGCGACAGATACGCAGTATTTT.

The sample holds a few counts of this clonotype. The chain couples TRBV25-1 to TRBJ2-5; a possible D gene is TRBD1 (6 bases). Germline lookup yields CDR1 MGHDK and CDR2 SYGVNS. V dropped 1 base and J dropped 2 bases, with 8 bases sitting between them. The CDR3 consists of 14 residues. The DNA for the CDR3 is TGTGCCAGCAGTGAATTGGGGACACAAGAGACCCAGTACTTC. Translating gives CASSELGTQETQYF.

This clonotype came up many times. The CDR3 DNA reads TGCAGTGCTAGAGATCGGGGACTGGGAGAGCAGTACTTC. Protein: CSARDRGLGEQYF. V usage is TRBV20-1 and J usage is TRBJ2-7, with D possibly matching TRBD2 (6 bases). Trimming left V 0 bases short and J 7 bases short, with 13 bases between. The CDR3 spans 13 residues. Germline CDR1 reads DFQATT; CDR2 reads SNEGSKA (reference sequence).

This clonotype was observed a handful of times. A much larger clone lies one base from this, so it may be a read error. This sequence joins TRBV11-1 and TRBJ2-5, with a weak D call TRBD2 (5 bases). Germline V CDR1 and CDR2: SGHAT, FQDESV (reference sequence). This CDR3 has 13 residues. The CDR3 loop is CVSSFSTGETQYF. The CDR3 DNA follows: TGTGTCAGCAGCTTCTCGACGGGGGAGACCCAGTACTTC.

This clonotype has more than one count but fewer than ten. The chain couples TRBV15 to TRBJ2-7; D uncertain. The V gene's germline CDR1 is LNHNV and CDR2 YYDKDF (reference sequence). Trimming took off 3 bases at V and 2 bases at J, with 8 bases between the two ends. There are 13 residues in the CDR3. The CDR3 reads CATSRDEAYEQYF. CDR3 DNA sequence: TGTGCCACCAGCAGGGACGAGGCCTACGAGCAGTACTTC.

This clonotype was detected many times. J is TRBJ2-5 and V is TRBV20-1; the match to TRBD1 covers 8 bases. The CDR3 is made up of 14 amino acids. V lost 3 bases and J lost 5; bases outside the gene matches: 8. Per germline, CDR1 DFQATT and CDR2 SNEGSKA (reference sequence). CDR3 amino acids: CSASSGGTRETQYF. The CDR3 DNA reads TGCAGTGCTAGTTCAGGGGGCACCAGGGAGACCCAGTACTTC.

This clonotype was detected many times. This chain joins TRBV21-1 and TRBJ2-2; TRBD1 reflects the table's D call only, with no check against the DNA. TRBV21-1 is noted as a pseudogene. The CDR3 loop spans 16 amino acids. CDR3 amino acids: CASSKDREEEGGELFF. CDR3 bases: TGTGCCAGCAGCAAAGACAGGGAAGAAGAGGGCGGGGAGCTGTTTTTT.

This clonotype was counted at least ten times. Written as DNA, the CDR3 is TGCAGCGTGGGGACTAGCGGGGGGTTTGAGACCCAGTACTTC. Amino acids: CSVGTSGGFETQYF. The chain has TRBV29-1 and TRBJ2-5; 15 bases are shared with TRBD2. This CDR3 is 14 amino acids long. CDR1 and CDR2 from the germline V gene are SQVTM and ANQGSEA. V shed 6 bases, J shed 5 bases, and the junction held 4 bases outside the gene matches. Full variable domain (missing parts from reference TRBV29-1 and TRBJ2-5): SAVISQKPSRDICQRGTSLTIQCQVDSQVTMMFWYRQQPGQSLTLIATANQGSEATYESGFVIDKFPISRPNLTFSTLTVSNMSPEDSSIYLCSVGTSGGFETQYFGPGTRLLVL.

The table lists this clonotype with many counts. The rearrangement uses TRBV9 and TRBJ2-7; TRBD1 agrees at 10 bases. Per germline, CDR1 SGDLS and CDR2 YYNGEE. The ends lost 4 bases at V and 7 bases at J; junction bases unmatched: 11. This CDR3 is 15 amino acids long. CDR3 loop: CASSLGGQGSEEQYF. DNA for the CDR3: TGTGCCAGCAGCCTGGGGGGACAGGGGAGTGAAGAGCAGTACTTC.

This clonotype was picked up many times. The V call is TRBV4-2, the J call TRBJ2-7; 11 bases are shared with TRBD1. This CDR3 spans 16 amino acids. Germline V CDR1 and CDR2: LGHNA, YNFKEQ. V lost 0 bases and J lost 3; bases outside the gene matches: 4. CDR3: CASSQDSGTGGYEQYF. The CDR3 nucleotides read TGTGCCAGCAGCCAAGATTCGGGGACAGGGGGCTACGAGCAGTACTTC.

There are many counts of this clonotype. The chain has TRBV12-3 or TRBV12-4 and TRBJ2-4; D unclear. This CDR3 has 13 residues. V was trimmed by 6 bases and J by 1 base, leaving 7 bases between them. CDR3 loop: CASRSAAKNIQYF. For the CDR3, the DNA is TGTGCCAGCAGGTCAGCGGCCAAAAACATTCAGTACTTC.

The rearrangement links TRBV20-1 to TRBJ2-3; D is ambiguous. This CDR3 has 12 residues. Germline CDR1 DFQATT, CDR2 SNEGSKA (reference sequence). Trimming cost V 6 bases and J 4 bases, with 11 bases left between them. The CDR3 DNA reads TGCAGTGCCCTTTCTAATGCAGATACGCAGTATTTT. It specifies CSALSNADTQYF.

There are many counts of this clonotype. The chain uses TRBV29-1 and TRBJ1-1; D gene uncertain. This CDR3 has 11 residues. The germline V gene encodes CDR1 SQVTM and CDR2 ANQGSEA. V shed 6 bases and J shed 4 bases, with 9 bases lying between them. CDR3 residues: CSVSRGTEAFF. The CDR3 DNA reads TGCAGCGTGTCCCGAGGCACTGAAGCTTTCTTT.

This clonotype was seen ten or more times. CDR3 in amino acids: CASSGGSGSYEQYF. CDR3 nucleotide sequence: TGTGCCAGCAGCGGGGGGAGCGGCTCCTACGAGCAGTACTTC. The chain joins TRBV9 to TRBJ2-7; D is possibly TRBD1 or TRBD2 (5 bases each). The germline V gene has CDR1 SGDLS and CDR2 YYNGEE. V was shortened by 3 bases and J by 0 bases, with 10 bases between the two germline ends. The CDR3 sequence is 14 residues long.

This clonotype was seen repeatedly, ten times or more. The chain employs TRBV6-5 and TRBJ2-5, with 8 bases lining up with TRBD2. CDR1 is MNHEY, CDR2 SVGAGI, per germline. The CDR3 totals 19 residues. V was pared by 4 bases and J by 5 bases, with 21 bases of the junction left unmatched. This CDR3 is CASSCHSGELCGGRETQYF. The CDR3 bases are TGTGCCAGCAGTTGCCACAGTGGAGAACTTTGCGGCGGGAGGGAGACCCAGTACTTC.

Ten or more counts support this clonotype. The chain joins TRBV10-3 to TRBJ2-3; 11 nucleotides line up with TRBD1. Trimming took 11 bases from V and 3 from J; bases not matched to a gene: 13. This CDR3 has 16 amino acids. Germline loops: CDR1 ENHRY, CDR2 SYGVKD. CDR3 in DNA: TGTGCCGGACAGGGGGCTGATAGCGGGGGTACAGATACGCAGTATTTT. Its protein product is CAGQGADSGGTDTQYF.

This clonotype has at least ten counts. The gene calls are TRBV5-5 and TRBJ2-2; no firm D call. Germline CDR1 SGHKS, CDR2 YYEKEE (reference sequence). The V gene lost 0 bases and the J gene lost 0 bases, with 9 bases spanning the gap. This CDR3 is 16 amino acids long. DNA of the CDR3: TGTGCCAGCAGCTTGGTTCCCAGCCCGAACACCGGGGAGCTGTTTTTT. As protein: CASSLVPSPNTGELFF.